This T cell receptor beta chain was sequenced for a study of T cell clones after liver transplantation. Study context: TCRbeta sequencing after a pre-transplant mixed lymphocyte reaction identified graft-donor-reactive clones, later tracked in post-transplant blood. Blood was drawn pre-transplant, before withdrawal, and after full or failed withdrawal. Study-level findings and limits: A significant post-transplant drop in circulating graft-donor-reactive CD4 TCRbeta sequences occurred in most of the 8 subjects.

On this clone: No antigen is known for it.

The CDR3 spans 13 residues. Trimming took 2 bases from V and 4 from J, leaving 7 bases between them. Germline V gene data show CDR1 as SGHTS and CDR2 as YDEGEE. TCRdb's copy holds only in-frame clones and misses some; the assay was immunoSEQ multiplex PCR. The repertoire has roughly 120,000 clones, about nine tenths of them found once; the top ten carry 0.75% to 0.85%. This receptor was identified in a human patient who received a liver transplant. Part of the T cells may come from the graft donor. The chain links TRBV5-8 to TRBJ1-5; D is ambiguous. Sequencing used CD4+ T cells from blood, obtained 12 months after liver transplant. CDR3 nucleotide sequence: TGTGCCAGCAGCTTTTATGGGAATCAGCCCCAGCATTTT. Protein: CASSFYGNQPQHF.